This TCR beta chain was sequenced during a study of blood T cell repertoires in COVID-19. In the study overall: The origin of the acute and convalescent COVID-19 samples was the United States, Italy and Spain. Sample material is recorded as cDNA or gDNA derived from T cells, B-cell-depleted T cells, or PBMCs.

This clone was picked up one time. The CDR3 covers 12 residues. V was shortened by 8 bases and J by 6 bases, with 11 bases between the two germline ends. Produced via immunoSEQ multiplex PCR; TCRdb's table is partial and in-frame only. Of about 380,000 clones listed, 88% were seen once; the top ten hold roughly 1.2%. Recruitment covered some 25 US areas and drew participants whose ages spanned roughly 18 to 100 years. Cohort 3 recovery required two negative PCRs, clearance, or symptom resolution. The sample consisted of PBMCs or T cells enriched from blood (not recorded which). The clonotype originates from a woman aged 18-29 years who had recovered from COVID-19. V is TRBV12-3 or TRBV12-4 and J is TRBJ1-5; D not resolved. CDR3 coding DNA: TGTGCCAGCGGAGAGGTACGTCAGCCCCAGCATTTT. It translates to CASGEVRQPQHF.